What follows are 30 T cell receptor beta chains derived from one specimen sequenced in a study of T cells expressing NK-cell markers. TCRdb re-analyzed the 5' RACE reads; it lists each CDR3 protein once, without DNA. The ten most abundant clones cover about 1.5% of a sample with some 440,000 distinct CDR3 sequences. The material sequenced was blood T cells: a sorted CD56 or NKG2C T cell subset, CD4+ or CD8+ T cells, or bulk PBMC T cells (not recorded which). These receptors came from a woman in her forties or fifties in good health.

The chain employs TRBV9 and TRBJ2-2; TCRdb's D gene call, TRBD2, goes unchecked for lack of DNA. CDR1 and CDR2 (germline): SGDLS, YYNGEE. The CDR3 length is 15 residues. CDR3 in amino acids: CASNKASGRTGELFF.

The CDR3 sequence is CASSFEGLAIGNEQFF. This chain links TRBV7-8 with TRBJ2-1; absent DNA, TCRdb's TRBD2 call cannot be checked. The CDR3 is 16 amino acids. Germline CDR1 SGHVS, CDR2 FQNEAQ.

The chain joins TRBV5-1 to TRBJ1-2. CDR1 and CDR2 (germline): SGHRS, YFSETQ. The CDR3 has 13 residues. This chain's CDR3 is CASSPEGLGGYTF.

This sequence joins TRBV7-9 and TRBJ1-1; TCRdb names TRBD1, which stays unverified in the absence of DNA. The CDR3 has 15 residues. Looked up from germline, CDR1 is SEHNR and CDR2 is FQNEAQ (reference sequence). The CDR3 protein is CASSFLGQEGTEAFF.

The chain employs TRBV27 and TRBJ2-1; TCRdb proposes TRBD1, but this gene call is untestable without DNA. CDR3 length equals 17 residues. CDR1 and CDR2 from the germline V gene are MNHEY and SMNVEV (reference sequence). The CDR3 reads CASSFAPWQGQANEQFF.

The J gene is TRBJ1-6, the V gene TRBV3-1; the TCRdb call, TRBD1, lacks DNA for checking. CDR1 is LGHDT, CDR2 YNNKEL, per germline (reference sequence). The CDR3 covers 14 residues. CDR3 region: CASSRRGDGSPLHF.

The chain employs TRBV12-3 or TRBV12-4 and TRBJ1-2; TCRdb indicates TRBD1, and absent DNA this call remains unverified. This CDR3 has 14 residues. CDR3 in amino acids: CASSLRGGHYGYTF.

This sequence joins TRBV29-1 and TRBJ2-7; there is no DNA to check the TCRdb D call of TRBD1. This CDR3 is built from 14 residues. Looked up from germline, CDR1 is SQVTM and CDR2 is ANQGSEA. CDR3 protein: CSVEIRGQGYEQYF.

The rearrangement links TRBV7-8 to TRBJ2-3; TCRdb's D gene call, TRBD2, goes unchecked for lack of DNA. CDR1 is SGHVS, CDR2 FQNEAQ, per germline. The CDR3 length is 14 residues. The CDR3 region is CASRTGLSTDTQYF.

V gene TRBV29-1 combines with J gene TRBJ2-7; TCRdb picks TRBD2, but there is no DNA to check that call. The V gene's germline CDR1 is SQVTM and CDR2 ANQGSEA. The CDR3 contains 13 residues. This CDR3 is CSVVSGPNYEQYF.

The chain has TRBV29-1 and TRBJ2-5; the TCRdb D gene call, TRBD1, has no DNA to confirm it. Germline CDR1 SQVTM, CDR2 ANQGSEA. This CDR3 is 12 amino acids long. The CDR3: CSVGISGETQYF.

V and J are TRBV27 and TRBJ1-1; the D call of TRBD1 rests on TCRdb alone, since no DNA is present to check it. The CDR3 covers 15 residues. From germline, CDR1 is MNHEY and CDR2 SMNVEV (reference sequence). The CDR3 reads CASSKGTRVNTEAFF.

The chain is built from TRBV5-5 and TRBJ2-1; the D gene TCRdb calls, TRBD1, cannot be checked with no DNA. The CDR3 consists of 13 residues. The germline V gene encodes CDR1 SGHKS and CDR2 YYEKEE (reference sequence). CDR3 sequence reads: CASSPRLAGVQFF.

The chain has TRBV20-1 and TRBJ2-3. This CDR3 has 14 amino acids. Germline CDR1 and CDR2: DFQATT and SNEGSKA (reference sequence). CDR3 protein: CSASHSWGTDTQYF.

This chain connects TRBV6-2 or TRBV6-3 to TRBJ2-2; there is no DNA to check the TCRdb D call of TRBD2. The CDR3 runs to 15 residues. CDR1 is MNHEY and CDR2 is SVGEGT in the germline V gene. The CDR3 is CASKVLAANTGELFF.

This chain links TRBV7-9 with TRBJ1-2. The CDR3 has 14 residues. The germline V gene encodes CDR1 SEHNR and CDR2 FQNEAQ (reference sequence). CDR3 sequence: CASSPRLQTYGYTF.

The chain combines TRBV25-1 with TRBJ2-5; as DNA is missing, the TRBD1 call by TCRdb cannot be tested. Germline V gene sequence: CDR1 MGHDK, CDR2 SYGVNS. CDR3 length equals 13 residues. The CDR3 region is CASSQGQGETQYF.

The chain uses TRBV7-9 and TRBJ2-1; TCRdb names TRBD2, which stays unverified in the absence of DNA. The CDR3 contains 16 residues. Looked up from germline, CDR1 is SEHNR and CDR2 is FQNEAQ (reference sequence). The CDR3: CASSLVAGGLYNEQFF.

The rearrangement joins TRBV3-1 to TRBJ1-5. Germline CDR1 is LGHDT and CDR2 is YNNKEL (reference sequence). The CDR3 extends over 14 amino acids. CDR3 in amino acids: CASSRIPDNQPQHF.

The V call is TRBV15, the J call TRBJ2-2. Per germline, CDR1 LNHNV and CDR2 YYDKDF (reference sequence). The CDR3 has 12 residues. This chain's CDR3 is CATSRTTGELFF.

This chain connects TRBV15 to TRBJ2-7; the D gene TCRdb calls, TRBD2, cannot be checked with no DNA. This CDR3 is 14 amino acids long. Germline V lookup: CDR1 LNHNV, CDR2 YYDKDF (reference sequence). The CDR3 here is CATSREERSYEQYF.

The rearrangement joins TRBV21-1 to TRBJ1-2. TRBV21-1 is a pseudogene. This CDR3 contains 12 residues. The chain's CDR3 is CASSTRCGGYTF.

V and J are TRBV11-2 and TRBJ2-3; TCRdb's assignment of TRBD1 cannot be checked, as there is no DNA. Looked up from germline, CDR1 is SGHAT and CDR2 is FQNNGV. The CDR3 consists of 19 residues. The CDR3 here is CASSLDLPQGFLPPDTQYF.

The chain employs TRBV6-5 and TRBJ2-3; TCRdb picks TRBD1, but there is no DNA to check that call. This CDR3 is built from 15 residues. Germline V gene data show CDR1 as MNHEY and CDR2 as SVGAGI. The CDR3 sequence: CASSIQGFPTDTQYF.

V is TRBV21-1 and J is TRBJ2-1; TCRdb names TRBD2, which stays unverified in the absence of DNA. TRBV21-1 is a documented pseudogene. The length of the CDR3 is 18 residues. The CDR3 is CASSKAPLGIAEGNEQFF.

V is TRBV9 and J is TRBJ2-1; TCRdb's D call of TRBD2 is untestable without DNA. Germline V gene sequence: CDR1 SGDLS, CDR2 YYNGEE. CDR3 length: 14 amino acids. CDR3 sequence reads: CASSVDPTGAEQFF. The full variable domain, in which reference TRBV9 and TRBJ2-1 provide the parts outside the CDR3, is DSGVTQTPKHLITATGQRVTLRCSPRSGDLSVYWYQQSLDQGLQFLIQYYNGEERAKGNILERFSAQQFPDLHSELNLSSLELGDSALYFCASSVDPTGAEQFFGPGTRLTVL.

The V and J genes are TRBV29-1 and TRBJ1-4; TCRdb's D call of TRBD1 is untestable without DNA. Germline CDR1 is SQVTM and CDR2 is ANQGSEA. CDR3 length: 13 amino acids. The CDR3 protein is CSVEGQGVEKLFF.

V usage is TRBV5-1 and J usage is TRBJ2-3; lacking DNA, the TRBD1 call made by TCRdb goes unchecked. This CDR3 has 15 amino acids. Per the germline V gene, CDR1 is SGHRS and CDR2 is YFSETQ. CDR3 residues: CASSPRALPTDTQYF.

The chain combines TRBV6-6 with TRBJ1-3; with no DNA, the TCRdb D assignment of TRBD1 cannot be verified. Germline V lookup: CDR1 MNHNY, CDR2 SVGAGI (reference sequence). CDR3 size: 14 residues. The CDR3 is CASSEGGQGNTIYF.

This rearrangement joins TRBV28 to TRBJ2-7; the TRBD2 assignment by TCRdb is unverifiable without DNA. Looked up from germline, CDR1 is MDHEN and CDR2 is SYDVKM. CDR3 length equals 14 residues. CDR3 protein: CASGGTLDSYEQYF.